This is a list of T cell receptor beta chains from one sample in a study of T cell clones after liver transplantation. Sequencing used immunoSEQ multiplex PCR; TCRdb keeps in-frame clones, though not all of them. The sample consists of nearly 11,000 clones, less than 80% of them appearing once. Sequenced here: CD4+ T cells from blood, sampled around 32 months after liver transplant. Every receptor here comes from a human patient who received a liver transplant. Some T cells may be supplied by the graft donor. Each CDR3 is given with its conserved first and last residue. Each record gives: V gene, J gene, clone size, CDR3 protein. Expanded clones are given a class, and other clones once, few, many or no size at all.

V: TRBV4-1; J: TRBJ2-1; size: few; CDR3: CASSQELGRKEQFF
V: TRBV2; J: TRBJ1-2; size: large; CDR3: CASSETGGGYGYTF
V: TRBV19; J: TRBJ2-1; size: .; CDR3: CASSPQQGGVAGNEQFF
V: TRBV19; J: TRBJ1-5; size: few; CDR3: CASSIGGSSNQPQHF
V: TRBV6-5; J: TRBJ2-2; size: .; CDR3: CASSYSRTPGELFF
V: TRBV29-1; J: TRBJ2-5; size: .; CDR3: CSVIILGEGAQETQYF
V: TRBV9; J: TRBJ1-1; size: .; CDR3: CASSVSGNTEAFF
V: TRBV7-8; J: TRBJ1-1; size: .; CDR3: CASSPQGRDNTEAFF
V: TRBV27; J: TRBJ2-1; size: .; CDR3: CASSFKGEQFF
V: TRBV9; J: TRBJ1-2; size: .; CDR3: CASSVVEGSIYGYTF
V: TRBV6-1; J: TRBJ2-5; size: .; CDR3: CASSEGQEGAQETQYF
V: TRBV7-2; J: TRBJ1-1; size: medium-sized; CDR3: CASSLAAGGGSEAFF
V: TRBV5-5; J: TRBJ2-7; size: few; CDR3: CASSQSGTVSYEQYF
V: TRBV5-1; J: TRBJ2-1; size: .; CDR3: CASSLGDSYNEQFF
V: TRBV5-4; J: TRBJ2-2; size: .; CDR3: CASSLGPGQGRNTGELFF
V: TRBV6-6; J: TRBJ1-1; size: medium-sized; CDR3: CASSSSTNTEAFF
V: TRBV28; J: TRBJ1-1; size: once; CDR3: CASSWETGEGMRTEAFF
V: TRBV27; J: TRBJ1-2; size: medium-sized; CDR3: CAIKGQGSGYTF
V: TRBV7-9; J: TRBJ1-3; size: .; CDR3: CASRMGNTIYF
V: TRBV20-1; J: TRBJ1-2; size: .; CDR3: CSAFGGTVYTF
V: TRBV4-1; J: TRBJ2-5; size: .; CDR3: CASSQEEAGVLQETQYF
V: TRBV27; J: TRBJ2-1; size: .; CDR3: CASSRGAGSSYNEQFF
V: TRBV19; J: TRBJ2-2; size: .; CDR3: CASSFRQGNTGELFF
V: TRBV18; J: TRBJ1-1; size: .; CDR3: CASSDSRGTGATEAFF
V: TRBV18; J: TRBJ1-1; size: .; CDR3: CASSPDEGGRHTEAFF
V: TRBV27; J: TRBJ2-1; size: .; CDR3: CASSFVGSYNEQFF
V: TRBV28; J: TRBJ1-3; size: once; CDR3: CASLRSGTIYF
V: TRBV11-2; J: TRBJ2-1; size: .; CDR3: CASSPGREGMHEQFF
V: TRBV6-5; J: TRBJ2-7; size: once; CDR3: CASTRGESYEQYF
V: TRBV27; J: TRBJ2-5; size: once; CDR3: CASSLLDSQETQYF
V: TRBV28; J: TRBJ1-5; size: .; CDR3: CASSFPGQSLLSNQPQHF
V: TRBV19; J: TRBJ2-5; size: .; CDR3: CASKRLAVNQETQYF
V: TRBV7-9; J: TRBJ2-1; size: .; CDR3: CASSLDAQGAEQFF
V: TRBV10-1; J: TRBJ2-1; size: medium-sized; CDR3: CASSIGGPGEQFF
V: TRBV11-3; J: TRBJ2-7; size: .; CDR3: CASSPGTGDYEQYF
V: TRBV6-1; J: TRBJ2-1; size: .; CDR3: CASSEEQARKNEQFF
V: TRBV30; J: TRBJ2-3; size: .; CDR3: CAWTSGGITDTQYF
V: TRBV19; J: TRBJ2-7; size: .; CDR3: CASSPHGEPYEQYF
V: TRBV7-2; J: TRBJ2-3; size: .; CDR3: CASSFTDTQYF
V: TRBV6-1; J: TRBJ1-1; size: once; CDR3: CATSRGGALTEAFF
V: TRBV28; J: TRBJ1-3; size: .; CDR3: CASSLWGPSSGNTIYF
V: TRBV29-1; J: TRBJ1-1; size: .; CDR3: CSVAWGQTFF
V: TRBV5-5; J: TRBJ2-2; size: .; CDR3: CASSGWPGELFF
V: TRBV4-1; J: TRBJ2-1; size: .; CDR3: CASSQDLNEQFF
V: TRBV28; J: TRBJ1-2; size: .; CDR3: CASSLRGIHGYTF
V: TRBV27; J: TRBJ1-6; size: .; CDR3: CANRQGLESPLHF
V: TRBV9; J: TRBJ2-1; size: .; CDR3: CASSVLAANEQFF
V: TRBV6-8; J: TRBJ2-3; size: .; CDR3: CASTSLGKGTDTQYF
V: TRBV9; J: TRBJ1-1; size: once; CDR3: CASSTRGNTEAFF